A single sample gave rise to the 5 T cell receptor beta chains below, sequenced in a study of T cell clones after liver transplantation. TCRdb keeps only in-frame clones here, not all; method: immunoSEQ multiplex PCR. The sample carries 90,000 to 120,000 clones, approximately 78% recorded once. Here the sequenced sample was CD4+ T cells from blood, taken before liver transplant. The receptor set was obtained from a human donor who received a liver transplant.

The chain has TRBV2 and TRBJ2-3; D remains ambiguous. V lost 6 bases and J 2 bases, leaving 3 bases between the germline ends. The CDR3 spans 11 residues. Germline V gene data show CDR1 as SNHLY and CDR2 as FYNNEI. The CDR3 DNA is TGTGCCAGCAGACCCACAGATACGCAGTATTTT. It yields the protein CASRPTDTQYF.

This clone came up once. The CDR3 bases are TGTGCCAGCAGCTTGCCCAGGCTCGGAGATACTGAAGCTTTCTTT. Translated: CASSLPRLGDTEAFF. The chain links TRBV7-2 to TRBJ1-1, with D hard to call. The germline CDR1 and CDR2 sequences are SGHTA and FQGNSA. The CDR3 is 15 residues long. Deletions cut 3 bases from V and 5 bases from J, with 16 bases between.

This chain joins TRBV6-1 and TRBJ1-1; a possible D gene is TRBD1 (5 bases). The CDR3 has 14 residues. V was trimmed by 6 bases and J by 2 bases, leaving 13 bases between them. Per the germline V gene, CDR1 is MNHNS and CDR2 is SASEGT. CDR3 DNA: TGTGCCAGCAGGGAGAGGGGCTCCAACACTGAAGCTTTCTTT. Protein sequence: CASRERGSNTEAFF.

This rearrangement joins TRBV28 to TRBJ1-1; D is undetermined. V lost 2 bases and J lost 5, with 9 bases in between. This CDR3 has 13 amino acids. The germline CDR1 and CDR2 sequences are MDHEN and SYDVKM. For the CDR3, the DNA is TGTGCCAGCAGTTTAATTGGGAGGACTGAAGCTTTCTTT. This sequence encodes CASSLIGRTEAFF. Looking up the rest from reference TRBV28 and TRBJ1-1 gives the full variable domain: DVKVTQSSRYLVKRTGEKVFLECVQDMDHENMFWYRQDPGLGLRLIYFSYDVKMKEKGDIPEGYSVSREKKERFSLILESASTNQTSMYLCASSLIGRTEAFFGQGTRLTVV.

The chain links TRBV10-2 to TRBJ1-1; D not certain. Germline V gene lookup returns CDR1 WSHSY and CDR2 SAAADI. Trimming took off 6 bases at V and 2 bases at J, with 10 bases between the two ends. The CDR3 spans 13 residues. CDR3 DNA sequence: TGCGCCAGCAGGCTCCAGGTTAACACTGAAGCTTTCTTT. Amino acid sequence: CASRLQVNTEAFF.